This T cell receptor beta chain appears in the sequencing data of a study of T cells in Graves' hyperthyroidism and ophthalmopathy. Amplified TCR beta CDR3 regions derived from RNA transcripts. The primer set for the first-round RT-PCR of the TCR CDR3 was HTBI. TCRdb passed the multiplex PCR reads through MiXCR, listing each CDR3 protein once. Here the sample spans over 500,000 distinct CDR3 sequences, less than 15% being singletons. The CDR3 has 13 residues. Trimming stripped 3 bases from V and 1 base from J, with 6 bases between. Per the germline V gene, CDR1 is SEHNR and CDR2 is FQNEAQ (reference sequence). This clonotype was detected a few times.

V gene TRBV7-9 combines with J gene TRBJ1-1; D remains ambiguous. Material for sequencing was blood. The receptor was derived from a woman aged 40 to 50 with Graves' hyperthyroidism. The chain's CDR3 is CASSFVTNTEAFF. Written as DNA, the CDR3 is TGTGCCAGCAGCTTCGTCACGAACACTGAAGCTTTCTTT.